This T cell receptor beta chain was sequenced for a study of OX40 agonist ivuxolimab in advanced cancers. For the study in its entirety: Ivuxolimab was a fully human IgG2 agonistic monoclonal antibody targeting the costimulatory receptor OX40 (CD134). Intravenous ivuxolimab was administered to patients every 2 weeks at six dose levels: 0.01, 0.1, 0.3, 1.5, 3 and 10 mg/kg. Of the 50 to 55 patients in dose escalation, about 19 had hepatocellular carcinoma, some 15 had melanoma, 9 had renal cell carcinoma and 9 had head and neck cancer. A male proportion of 82.7% and a mean age of approximately 55 years, ranging from 23 to 79, were recorded for the dose-escalation cohort. Prior anti-PD-1, anti-PD-L1 or anti-CTLA-4 therapy was permitted, and checkpoint inhibitors had been received by less than 45% of dose-escalation patients. Partial responses occurred in three dose-escalation patients, of whom one had hepatocellular carcinoma and two had cutaneous melanoma. The point of sequencing TCRbeta in the periphery was to test whether ivuxolimab changed TCR sequence diversity and drove clonal T-cell expansion. The paper describes the monotherapy dose-escalation part (N = 52 patients) of the phase I trial of ivuxolimab.

The trial excluded patients who had a history of autoimmune disease or were on systemic immunosuppression. Peripheral blood for TCR sequencing was drawn from every dose cohort at baseline, at cycle 4 day 1 and at cycle 7 day 1. The samples were drawn from a first-in-human, open-label, multicenter phase I dose-escalation trial of ivuxolimab. The trial enrolled adults with locally advanced or metastatic head and neck squamous cell, hepatocellular, melanoma or renal cell carcinoma. Before TCR sequencing, CD4+ and CD8+ T cells were separately sorted from peripheral blood. To note about this clone: Its antigen specificity is not known. No quality values exist for individual bases; no much larger clone is one base distant. Other DNA sequences of this sample code for an identical CDR3.

For sequencing of the TCRbeta CDR3 region, genomic DNA was extracted from the sorted cells. The immunoSEQ Assay was used for sequencing of TCRbeta CDR3 regions. TCRdb obtained this table from immuneACCESS and retained in-frame rearrangements with V and J assigned. These tables miss some clones; where compared with another copy, unresolved V genes account for less than half of the shortfall, and the remainder is unexplained. This sample lists fewer than 65,000 clones; more than 85% were detected once. 1.1% to 1.5% of the sample belongs to the ten largest clones. General findings and caveats noted by the study authors: The antigen specificity of the clonally expanded peripheral T cells was not determined. In the 0.1-3.0 mg/kg groups, partial responders were among the patients with the lowest normalized peripheral clonal expansion, particularly in CD8+ T cells. Low levels of normalized T-cell clonal expansion were also seen in some patients who did not respond. At doses from 0.1 to 3.0 mg/kg, clonal expansion was seen in both CD4+ and CD8+ blood T cells between baseline and week 6. After ivuxolimab, CD8+ T cells had more expanded clones than CD4+ T cells on average.

The cysteine opens and the phenylalanine closes a CDR3 of 13 amino acids. Solely the CDR3 DNA is kept, with 39 bases framed from the first base. V is reduced by 1 base and J by 3 bases, leaving a spacing of 6 bases between them. The germline V gene (reference sequence) specifies SEHNR as CDR1 and FQNEAQ as CDR2. The TCR was taken from an adult with an advanced solid tumor such as melanoma, head and neck, liver or kidney cancer. Sequencing used CD4+ or CD8+ T cells sorted from blood, obtained in a trial of the OX40 agonist ivuxolimab. The rearranged segments are TRBV7-9 and TRBJ1-1; a tentative D call is TRBD1 (5 bases match). The CDR3 corresponds to CASSLVGDTEAFF. The nucleotides are TGTGCCAGCAGCTTAGTGGGGGACACTGAAGCTTTCTTT.